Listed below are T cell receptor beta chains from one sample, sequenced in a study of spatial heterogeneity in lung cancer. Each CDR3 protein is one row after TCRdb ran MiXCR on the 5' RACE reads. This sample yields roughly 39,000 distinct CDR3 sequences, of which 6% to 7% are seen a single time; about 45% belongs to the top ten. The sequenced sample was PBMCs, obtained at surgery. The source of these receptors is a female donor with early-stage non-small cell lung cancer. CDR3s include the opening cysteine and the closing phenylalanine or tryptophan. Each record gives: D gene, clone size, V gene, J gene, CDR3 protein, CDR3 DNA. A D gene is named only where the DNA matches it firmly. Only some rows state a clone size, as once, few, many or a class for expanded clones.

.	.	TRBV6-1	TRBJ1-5	CASSLEGAGARQPQHF	TGTGCCAGCAGTCTAGAAGGGGCAGGGGCTCGTCAGCCCCAGCATTTT
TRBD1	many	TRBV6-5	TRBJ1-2	CASSTRTGTAWGYTF	TGTGCCAGCAGTACCCGGACAGGGACAGCCTGGGGCTACACCTTC
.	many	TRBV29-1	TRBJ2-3	CSVGPPGAGGTDTQYF	TGCAGCGTTGGGCCCCCCGGGGCGGGCGGGACAGATACGCAGTATTTT
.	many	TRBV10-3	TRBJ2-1	CAISGRGDEQFF	TGTGCCATCAGTGGGCGGGGAGATGAGCAGTTCTTC
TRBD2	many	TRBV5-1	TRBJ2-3	CASSLAPTSGGTDTQYF	TGCGCCAGCAGCTTGGCTCCTACTAGCGGGGGGACAGATACGCAGTATTTT
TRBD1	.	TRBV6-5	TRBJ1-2	CASSSDRARGHNGYTF	TGTGCCAGCAGTTCCGACCGGGCCAGGGGGCACAATGGCTACACCTTC
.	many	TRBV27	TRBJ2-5	CASSPVRDTDSETQYF	TGTGCCAGCAGTCCTGTCCGGGACACCGACTCGGAGACCCAGTACTTC
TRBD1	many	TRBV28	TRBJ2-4	CASSLWGQGDHNIQYF	TGTGCCAGCAGTTTATGGGGACAGGGGGACCATAACATTCAGTACTTC
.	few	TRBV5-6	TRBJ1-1	CASSSGTLNTEAFF	TGTGCCAGCAGCTCCGGGACACTCAACACTGAAGCTTTCTTT
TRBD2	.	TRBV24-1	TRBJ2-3	CATSDPAGGASDTQYF	TGTGCCACCAGTGACCCTGCCGGGGGGGCTTCAGATACGCAGTATTTT
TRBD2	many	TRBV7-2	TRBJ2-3	CASRLQAGEADTQYF	TGTGCCAGCAGATTACAAGCGGGGGAAGCAGATACGCAGTATTTT
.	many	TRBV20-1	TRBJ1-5	CSARDTGSFKPQHF	TGCAGTGCTAGAGATACTGGGAGTTTTAAGCCCCAGCATTTT
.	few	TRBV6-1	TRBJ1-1	CASSDQINTEAFF	TGTGCCAGCAGCGACCAGATCAACACTGAAGCTTTCTTT
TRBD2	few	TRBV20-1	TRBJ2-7	CSARLAGTREQYF	TGCAGTGCTAGACTAGCGGGGACGCGGGAGCAGTACTTC
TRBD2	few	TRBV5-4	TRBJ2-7	CASSSRIAGGYEQYF	TGTGCCAGCAGTTCCCGGATTGCGGGGGGTTACGAGCAGTACTTC
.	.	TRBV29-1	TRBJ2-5	CSVEDLSGDETQYF	TGCAGCGTTGAAGATTTATCAGGGGACGAGACCCAGTACTTC
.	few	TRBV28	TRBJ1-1	CASRLGRVNTEAFF	TGTGCCAGCAGGCTGGGACGGGTGAACACTGAAGCTTTCTTT
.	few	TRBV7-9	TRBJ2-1	CASSPVGSDNEQFF	TGTGCCAGCAGCCCCGTGGGCTCCGACAATGAGCAGTTCTTC
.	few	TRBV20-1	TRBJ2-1	CSARGIGSEGREQFF	TGCAGTGCTAGAGGGATAGGCAGTGAAGGTCGCGAGCAGTTCTTC
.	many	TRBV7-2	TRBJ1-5	CASSLMAGGNQPQHF	TGTGCCAGCAGCTTAATGGCAGGTGGTAATCAGCCCCAGCATTTT
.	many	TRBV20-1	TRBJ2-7	CSAEFRGTDQQYF	TGCAGTGCCGAGTTCCGGGGGACCGATCAGCAGTACTTC
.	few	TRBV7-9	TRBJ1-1	CASSFTGPNTEAFF	TGTGCCAGCAGCTTCACAGGACCGAACACTGAAGCTTTCTTT
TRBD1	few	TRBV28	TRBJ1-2	CAAHGWTGGPIYGYTF	TGTGCCGCCCATGGATGGACAGGGGGCCCTATCTATGGCTACACCTTC
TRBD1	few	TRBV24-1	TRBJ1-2	CATSDVDRDRGYTF	TGTGCCACCAGTGATGTGGACAGGGACAGGGGCTACACCTTC
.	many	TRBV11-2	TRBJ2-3	CASSFRAGMGSSTDTQYF	TGTGCCAGCAGCTTCCGGGCGGGGATGGGGTCTAGCACAGATACGCAGTATTTT
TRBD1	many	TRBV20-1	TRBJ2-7	CSAIGTAPYEQYF	TGCAGTGCTATCGGGACAGCCCCCTACGAGCAGTACTTC
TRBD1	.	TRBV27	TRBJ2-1	CATHRGSEQFF	TGTGCCACCCACAGGGGTAGTGAGCAGTTCTTC
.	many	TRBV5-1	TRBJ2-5	CASSLGESGETQYF	TGCGCCAGCAGCTTAGGAGAATCGGGGGAGACCCAGTACTTC
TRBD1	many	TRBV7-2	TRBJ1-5	CASSGDRGGNQPQHF	TGTGCCAGCAGCGGGGACAGGGGAGGCAATCAGCCCCAGCATTTT
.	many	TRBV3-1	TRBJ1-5	CASSQGGQQPQHF	TGTGCCAGCAGCCAGGGCGGGCAACAGCCCCAGCATTTT
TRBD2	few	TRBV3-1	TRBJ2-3	CASSRTTSGGADTQYF	TGTGCCAGCAGCCGAACGACTAGCGGGGGGGCCGATACGCAGTATTTT